This T cell receptor beta chain was recorded in a study of vaccination effects on CD4 cells after COVID-19. On this clone itself: Its specificity is unknown.

This CDR3 comprises 19 residues. Looked up from germline, CDR1 is KGHDR and CDR2 is SFDVKD. Trimming removed 2 bases at V and 0 bases at J, with 16 bases between. ViraFEST used viral peptide pools to expand antigen-specific CD4+ T cells before sequencing. Isolation of CD4+ T cells took place after 10 days of culture. None of the vaccinated had previously contracted SARS-CoV-2, and their nucleocapsid antibodies tested negative. Produced via immunoSEQ multiplex PCR; TCRdb's table is partial and in-frame only. The table records tens of thousands of clones, approximately 70% of them present only once. This clonotype was sampled from a human donor who received a COVID-19 vaccine. The starting material was CD4+ T cells from PBMCs cultured with HCoV-NL63 spike peptides, obtained before COVID-19 vaccination. V usage is TRBV24-1 and J usage is TRBJ1-6; weak D call: TRBD1 (6 bases). The CDR3 DNA reads as TGTGCCACCAGTGATTCCCAGAGTGGAGGGGGCTCCTATAATTCACCCCTCCACTTT. Translation gives CATSDSQSGGGSYNSPLHF.